This TCR beta chain was recovered during a study of T cell responses to AZD1222 COVID-19 vaccine. For this clone: As yet, its antigen is unknown.

Second doses were pooled across both intervals (about 4 or about 12 weeks). Only in-frame clones appear in the TCRdb table, and some are missing; sequencing was by immunoSEQ multiplex PCR. Of around 84,000 clones in the sample, 80% to 90% are singletons; the top ten hold 8.5% to 12%. Study conclusions and caveats: Only after the peak T cell response were repertoires sampled. Just a handful of people given AZD1222 tested seropositive at baseline.

The CDR3 is 15 residues long. V was cut by 5 bases and J by 0 bases, with 11 bases left in between. The germline V gene has CDR1 SGHVS and CDR2 FNYEAQ. The sequence came from an adult who received the AZD1222 COVID-19 vaccine. This chain links TRBV7-6 with TRBJ1-5; D gene uncertain. This material consisted of peripheral blood, taken 28 days after the second AZD1222 dose. The CDR3 DNA reads TGTGCCAGCAGCCCCGGGAGTAATAGCAATCAGCCCCAGCATTTT. It encodes CASSPGSNSNQPQHF.